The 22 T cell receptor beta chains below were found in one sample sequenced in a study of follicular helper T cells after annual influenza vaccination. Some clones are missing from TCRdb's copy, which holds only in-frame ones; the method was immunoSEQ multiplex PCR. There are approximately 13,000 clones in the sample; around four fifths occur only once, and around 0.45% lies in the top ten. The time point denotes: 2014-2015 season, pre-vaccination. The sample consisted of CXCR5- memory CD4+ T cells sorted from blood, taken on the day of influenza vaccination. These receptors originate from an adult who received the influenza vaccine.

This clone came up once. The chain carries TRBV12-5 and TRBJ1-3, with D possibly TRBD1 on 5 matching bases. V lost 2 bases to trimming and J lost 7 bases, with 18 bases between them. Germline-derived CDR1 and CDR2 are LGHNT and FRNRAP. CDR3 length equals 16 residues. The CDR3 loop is CASGLLSRGVRNTIYF. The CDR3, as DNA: TGTGCTAGTGGTTTGTTATCGCGAGGGGTGCGCAACACCATATATTTT.

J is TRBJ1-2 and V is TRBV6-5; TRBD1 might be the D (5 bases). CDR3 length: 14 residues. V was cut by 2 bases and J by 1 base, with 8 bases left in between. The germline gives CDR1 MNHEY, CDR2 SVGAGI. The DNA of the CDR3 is TGTGCCAGCAGTTACAGGGGATTTAACTATGGCTACACCTTC. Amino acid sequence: CASSYRGFNYGYTF.

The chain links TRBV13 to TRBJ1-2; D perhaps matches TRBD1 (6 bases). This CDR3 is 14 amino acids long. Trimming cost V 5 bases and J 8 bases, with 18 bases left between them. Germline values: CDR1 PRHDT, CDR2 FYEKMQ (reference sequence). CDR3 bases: TGTGCCAGCAGCGACACCGGGGGGCCCCTAGGCTACACCTTC. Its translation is CASSDTGGPLGYTF. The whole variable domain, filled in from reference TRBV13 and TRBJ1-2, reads AAGVIQSPRHLIKEKRETATLKCYPIPRHDTVYWYQQGPGQDPQFLISFYEKMQSDKGSIPDRFSAQQFSDYHSELNMSSLELGDSALYFCASSDTGGPLGYTFGSGTRLTVV.

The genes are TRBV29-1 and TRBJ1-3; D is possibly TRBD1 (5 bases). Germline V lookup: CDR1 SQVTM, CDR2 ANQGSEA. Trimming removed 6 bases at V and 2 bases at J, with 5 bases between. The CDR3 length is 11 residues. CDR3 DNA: TGCAGCGTGACAGCTGGAAACACCATATATTTT. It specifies CSVTAGNTIYF.

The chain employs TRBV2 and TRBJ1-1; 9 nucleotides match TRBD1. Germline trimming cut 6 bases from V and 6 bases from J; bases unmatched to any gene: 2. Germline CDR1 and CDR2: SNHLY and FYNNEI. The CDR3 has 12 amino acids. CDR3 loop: CASRDRGPEAFF. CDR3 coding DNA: TGTGCCAGCAGGGACAGGGGTCCTGAAGCTTTCTTT.

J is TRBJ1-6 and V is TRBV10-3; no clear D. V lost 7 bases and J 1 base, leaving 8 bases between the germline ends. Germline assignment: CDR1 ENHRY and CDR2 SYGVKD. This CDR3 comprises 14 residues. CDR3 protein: CAINPGSYNSPLHF. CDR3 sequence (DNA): TGTGCCATCAACCCGGGTTCCTATAATTCACCCCTCCACTTT.

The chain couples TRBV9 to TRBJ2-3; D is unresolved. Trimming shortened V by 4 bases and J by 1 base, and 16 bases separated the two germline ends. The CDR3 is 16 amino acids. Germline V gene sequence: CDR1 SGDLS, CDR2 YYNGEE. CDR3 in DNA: TGTGCCAGCAGCCTAACTGGCCGGCCGGGCACAGATACGCAGTATTTT. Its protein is CASSLTGRPGTDTQYF.

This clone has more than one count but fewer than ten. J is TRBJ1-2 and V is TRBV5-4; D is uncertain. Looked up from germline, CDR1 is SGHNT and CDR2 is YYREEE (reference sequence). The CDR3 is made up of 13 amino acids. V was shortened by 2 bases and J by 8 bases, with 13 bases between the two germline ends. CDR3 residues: CASSFRYVVGYTF. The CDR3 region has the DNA TGTGCCAGCAGCTTTCGGTATGTTGTCGGCTACACCTTC.

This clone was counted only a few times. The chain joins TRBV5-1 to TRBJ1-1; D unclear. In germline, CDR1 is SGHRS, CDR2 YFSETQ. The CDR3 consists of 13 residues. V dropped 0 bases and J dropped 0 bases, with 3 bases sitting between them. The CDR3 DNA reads TGCGCCAGCAGCTTGGAGATGAACACTGAAGCTTTCTTT. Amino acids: CASSLEMNTEAFF.

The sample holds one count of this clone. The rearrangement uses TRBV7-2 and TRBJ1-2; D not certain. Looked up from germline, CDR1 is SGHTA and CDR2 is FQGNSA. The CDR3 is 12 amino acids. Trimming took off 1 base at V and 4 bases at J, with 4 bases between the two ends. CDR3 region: CASSLEVYGYTF. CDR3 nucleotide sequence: TGTGCCAGCAGCTTAGAAGTCTATGGCTACACCTTC.

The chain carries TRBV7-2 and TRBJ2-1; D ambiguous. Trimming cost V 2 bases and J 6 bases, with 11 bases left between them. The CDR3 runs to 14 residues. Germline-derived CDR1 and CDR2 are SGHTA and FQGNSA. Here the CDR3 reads CASSLLRVSNEQFF. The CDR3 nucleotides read TGTGCCAGCAGCTTATTAAGGGTTTCCAATGAGCAGTTCTTC.

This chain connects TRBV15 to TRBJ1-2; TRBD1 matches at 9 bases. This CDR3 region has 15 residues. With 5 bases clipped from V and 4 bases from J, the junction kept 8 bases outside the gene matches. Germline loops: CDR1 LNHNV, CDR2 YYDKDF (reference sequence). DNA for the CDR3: TGTGCCACCAGCCCCCCGGGACAGGGACCCTATGGCTACACCTTC. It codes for CATSPPGQGPYGYTF.

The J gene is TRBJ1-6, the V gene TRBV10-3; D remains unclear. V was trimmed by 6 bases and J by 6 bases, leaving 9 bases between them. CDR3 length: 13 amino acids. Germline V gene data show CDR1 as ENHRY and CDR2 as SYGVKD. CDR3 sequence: CAIRKEVNSPLHF. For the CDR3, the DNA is TGTGCCATCAGAAAAGAGGTTAATTCACCCCTCCACTTT.

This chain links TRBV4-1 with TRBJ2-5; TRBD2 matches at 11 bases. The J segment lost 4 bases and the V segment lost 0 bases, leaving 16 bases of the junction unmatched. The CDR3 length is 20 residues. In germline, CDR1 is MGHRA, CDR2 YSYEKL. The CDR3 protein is CASSQEPPPLLAGAGETQYF. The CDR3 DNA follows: TGCGCCAGCAGCCAAGAGCCCCCCCCACTACTAGCGGGGGCCGGAGAGACCCAGTACTTC.

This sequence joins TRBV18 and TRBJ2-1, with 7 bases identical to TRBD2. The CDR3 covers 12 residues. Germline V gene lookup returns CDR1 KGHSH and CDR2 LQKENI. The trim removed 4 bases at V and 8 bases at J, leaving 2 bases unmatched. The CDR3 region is CASSRGGDEQFF. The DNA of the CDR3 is TGTGCCAGCTCACGGGGAGGGGATGAGCAGTTCTTC. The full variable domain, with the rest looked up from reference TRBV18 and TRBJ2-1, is NAGVMQNPRHLVRRRGQEARLRCSPMKGHSHVYWYRQLPEEGLKFMVYLQKENIIDESGMPKERFSAEFPKEGPSILRIQQVVRGDSAAYFCASSRGGDEQFFGPGTRLTVL.

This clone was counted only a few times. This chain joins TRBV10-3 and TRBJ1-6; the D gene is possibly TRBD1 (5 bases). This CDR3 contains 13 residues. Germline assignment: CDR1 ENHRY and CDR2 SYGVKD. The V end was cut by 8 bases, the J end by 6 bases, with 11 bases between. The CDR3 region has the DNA TGTGCCATCGTCGGGACGGGTAATTCACCCCTCCACTTT. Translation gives CAIVGTGNSPLHF.

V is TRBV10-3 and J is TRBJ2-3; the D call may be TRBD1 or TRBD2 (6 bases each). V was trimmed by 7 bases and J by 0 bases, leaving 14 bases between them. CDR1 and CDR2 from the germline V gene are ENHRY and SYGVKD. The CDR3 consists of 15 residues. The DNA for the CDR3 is TGTGCCATCACCGAGGGGGGTCTGAGCACAGATACGCAGTATTTT. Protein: CAITEGGLSTDTQYF.

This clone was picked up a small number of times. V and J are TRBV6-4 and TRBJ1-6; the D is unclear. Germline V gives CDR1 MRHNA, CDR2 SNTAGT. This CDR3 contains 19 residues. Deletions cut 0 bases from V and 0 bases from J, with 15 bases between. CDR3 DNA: TGTGCCAGCAGTGACTCCCGGCTGGGCAGGACCTCCTATAATTCACCCCTCCACTTT. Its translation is CASSDSRLGRTSYNSPLHF.

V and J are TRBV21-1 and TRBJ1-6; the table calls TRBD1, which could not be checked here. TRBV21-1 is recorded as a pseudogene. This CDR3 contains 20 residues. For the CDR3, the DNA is TGTGCCAGCAGTAATAGAGGGAGGACAGGGGTGGCTTCGGATAATTCACCCCTCCACTTT. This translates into CASSNRGRTGVASDNSPLHF.

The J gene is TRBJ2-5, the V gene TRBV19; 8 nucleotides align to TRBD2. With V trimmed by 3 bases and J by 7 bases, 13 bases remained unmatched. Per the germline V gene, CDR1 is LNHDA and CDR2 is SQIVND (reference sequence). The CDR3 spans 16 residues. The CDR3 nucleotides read TGTGCCAGTAGTATCCCGGGGGGGGCTCTTAACGGGACCCAGTACTTC. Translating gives CASSIPGGALNGTQYF.

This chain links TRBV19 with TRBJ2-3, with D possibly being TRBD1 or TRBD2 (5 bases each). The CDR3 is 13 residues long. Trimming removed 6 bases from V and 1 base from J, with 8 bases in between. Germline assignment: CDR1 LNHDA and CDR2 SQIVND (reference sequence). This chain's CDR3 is CASRVGGTDTQYF. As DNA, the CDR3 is TGTGCCAGTAGGGTGGGGGGCACAGATACGCAGTATTTT.

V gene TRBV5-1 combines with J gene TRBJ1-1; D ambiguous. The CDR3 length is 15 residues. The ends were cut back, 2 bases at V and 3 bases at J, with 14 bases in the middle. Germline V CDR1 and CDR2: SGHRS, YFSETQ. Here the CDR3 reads CASSFGPVEDTEAFF. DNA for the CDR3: TGCGCCAGCAGCTTTGGACCAGTGGAGGACACTGAAGCTTTCTTT.